This T cell receptor (beta chain) was documented in a study of T-cell reconstitution after alpha-beta-depleted transplantation in children. Findings and caveats of the study: A year had passed since transplant, and T-cell counts and diversity by then came mostly from newly produced T cells. Several hundred expanded graft clones reportedly supplied alpha-beta T cells about two months after transplant.

This clonotype was counted many times. Its specificity is not known. For TCRbeta, the library was prepared with unique molecular identifiers. TCRdb re-called the PCR reads with MiXCR, one entry per CDR3 protein. The sample shows 200,000 or so distinct CDR3 sequences, 5.5% to 7% of them seen only once. The specimen comprised PBMCs, sampled before TCRalphabeta/CD19-depleted stem cell transplant. The receptor's source is a girl under three years old with combined immunodeficiency, due to receive a stem cell transplant.

The CDR3 loop is CASQGGYGTEAFF. CDR3 nucleotide sequence: TGTGCCAGCCAAGGGGGCTACGGCACTGAAGCTTTCTTT. This rearrangement joins TRBV28 to TRBJ1-1; the match to TRBD1 covers 7 bases. Germline CDR1 and CDR2: MDHEN and SYDVKM. This CDR3 has 13 amino acids. The J segment lost 4 bases and the V segment lost 8 bases, leaving 7 bases of the junction unmatched.